Sequencing of this T cell receptor (beta chain) was carried out in a study of T-cell reconstitution after alpha-beta-depleted transplantation in children. Germline-derived CDR1 and CDR2 are DFQATT and SNEGSKA (reference sequence). Trimming took 2 bases from V and 0 from J, leaving 4 bases between them. The CDR3 runs to 13 residues. Unique molecular identifiers featured in how the TCRbeta library was prepared. TCRdb re-analysed the PCR reads in MiXCR, keeping a single row per CDR3 protein. The table shows approximately 83,000 distinct CDR3 sequences, with roughly 8.3% occurring only once. This clonotype showed up many times.

The chain couples TRBV20-1 to TRBJ2-2, with no clear D. The clonotype originates from a human donor who donated a stem cell graft to a child with congenital amegakaryocytic thrombocytopenia. Here the sequenced sample was PBMCs from the stem cell graft donor, taken from the stem cell graft. CDR3 sequence (DNA): TGCAGTGCTAGAATCGCGAACACCGGGGAGCTGTTTTTT. It codes for CSARIANTGELFF.